These 9 T cell receptor beta chains originate from one sample sequenced in a study of blood T cell repertoires in COVID-19. Some clones are missing from TCRdb's copy, which holds only in-frame ones; the method was immunoSEQ multiplex PCR. The sample lists fewer than 200,000 clones, 80% occurring once. The sample was peripheral blood. These receptors originate from a man in his 60s with acute or convalescent COVID-19.

V and J are TRBV6-4 and TRBJ1-6; 10 nucleotides line up with TRBD1. The CDR3 covers 15 residues. J lost 10 bases, V lost 5 bases, and 8 bases had no gene match. Germline CDR1 and CDR2: MRHNA and SNTAGT. The CDR3 nucleotides are TGTGCCAGCAGTCAGACCGGGACAGGGGAGTCACCCCTCCACTTT. Encoded protein: CASSQTGTGESPLHF.

This chain joins TRBV13 and TRBJ1-2; D not resolved. Germline loops: CDR1 PRHDT, CDR2 FYEKMQ (reference sequence). The CDR3 totals 17 residues. Deletions cut 0 bases from V and 2 bases from J, with 16 bases between. CDR3: CASSLGAGIMRNYGYTF. Here the CDR3 DNA reads TGTGCCAGCAGCTTAGGGGCAGGAATAATGAGAAACTATGGCTACACCTTC.

The J gene is TRBJ1-6, the V gene TRBV6-5; possible D gene TRBD1, 5 bases. From germline, CDR1 is MNHEY and CDR2 SVGAGI. V lost 6 bases to trimming and J lost 4 bases, with 13 bases between them. CDR3 size: 15 residues. The CDR3 DNA sequence: TGTGCCAGCAGACCAACAGGAGTTTATAATTCACCCCTCCACTTT. It codes for CASRPTGVYNSPLHF.

The chain uses TRBV5-1 and TRBJ2-1, with 14 nucleotides matching TRBD2. Germline assignment: CDR1 SGHRS and CDR2 YFSETQ. CDR3 length: 16 amino acids. Losses at the gene ends were 5 bases for V and 0 bases for J; bases not matched to a gene: 1. In DNA form, the CDR3 reads TGCGCCAGCAGAGGGACTAGCGGGAGCTCCTACAATGAGCAGTTCTTC. Protein product: CASRGTSGSSYNEQFF.

As for this clone: The same CDR3 also results from other DNA sequences found in this sample. The chain employs TRBV7-3 and TRBJ2-1, with 8 bases fitting TRBD2. The CDR3 extends over 15 amino acids. Germline assignment: CDR1 SGHTA and CDR2 FQGTGA. The V segment lost 5 bases and the J segment 0 bases; nucleotides outside the gene matches: 3. Here the CDR3 DNA reads TGTGCCAGCAGCCGCACTAGCGGCTCCTACAATGAGCAGTTCTTC. The encoded protein is CASSRTSGSYNEQFF.

V and J are TRBV7-3 and TRBJ2-1, with D maybe TRBD1 (5 bases). The CDR3 extends over 13 amino acids. With 2 bases removed from V and 14 bases from J, the gap between germline ends came to 16 bases. Germline lookup yields CDR1 SGHTA and CDR2 FQGTGA. CDR3 in DNA: TGTGCCAGCAGCTTAGGAGAGGCGGACATTAAGTTCTTC. The encoded protein is CASSLGEADIKFF. Combining the CDR3 with reference TRBV7-3 and TRBJ2-1 gives the whole variable domain GAGVSQTPSNKVTEKGKYVELRCDPISGHTALYWYRQSLGQGPEFLIYFQGTGAADDSGLPNDRFFAVRPEGSVSTLKIQRTERGDSAVYLCASSLGEADIKFFGPGTRLTVL.

The V and J genes are TRBV2 and TRBJ2-1, with D tentatively TRBD2 (7 bases). This CDR3 is built from 15 residues. Germline lookup yields CDR1 SNHLY and CDR2 FYNNEI. Trimming pared 5 bases from V and 3 bases from J, leaving 14 bases between. This CDR3 reads CASSYRGAGYNEQFF. The CDR3 DNA is TGTGCCAGCAGTTATCGGGGGGCTGGCTACAATGAGCAGTTCTTC.

This clone has only a few counts. The CDR3 nucleotides are TGTGCCACCAGTGATTTACCGGGGAGGAGGGGCAATGAGCAGTTCTTC. Encoded protein: CATSDLPGRRGNEQFF. The chain uses TRBV24-1 and TRBJ2-1, with D tentatively TRBD2 (6 bases). Trimming shortened V by 1 base and J by 6 bases, and 15 bases separated the two germline ends. From germline, CDR1 is KGHDR and CDR2 SFDVKD. The CDR3 is made up of 16 amino acids.

This rearrangement joins TRBV9 to TRBJ2-7, with no clear D. The germline gives CDR1 SGDLS, CDR2 YYNGEE. The length of the CDR3 is 13 residues. The V gene lost 0 bases and the J gene lost 6 bases, with 10 bases spanning the gap. CDR3 sequence (DNA): TGTGCCAGCAGCGTAGTGGAGTTCGGCGAGCAGTACTTC. It translates to CASSVVEFGEQYF.